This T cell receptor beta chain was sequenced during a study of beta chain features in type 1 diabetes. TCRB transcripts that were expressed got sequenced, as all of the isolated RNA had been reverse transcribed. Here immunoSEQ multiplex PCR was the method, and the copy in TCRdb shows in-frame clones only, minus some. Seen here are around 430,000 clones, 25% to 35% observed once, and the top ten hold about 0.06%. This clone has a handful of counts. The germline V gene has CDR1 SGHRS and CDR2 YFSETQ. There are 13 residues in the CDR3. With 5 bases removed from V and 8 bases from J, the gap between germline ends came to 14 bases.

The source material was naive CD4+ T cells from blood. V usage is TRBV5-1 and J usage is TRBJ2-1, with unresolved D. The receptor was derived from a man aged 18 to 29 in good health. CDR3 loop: CASRELRVDEQFF. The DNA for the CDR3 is TGCGCCAGCAGGGAATTAAGGGTGGATGAGCAGTTCTTC.